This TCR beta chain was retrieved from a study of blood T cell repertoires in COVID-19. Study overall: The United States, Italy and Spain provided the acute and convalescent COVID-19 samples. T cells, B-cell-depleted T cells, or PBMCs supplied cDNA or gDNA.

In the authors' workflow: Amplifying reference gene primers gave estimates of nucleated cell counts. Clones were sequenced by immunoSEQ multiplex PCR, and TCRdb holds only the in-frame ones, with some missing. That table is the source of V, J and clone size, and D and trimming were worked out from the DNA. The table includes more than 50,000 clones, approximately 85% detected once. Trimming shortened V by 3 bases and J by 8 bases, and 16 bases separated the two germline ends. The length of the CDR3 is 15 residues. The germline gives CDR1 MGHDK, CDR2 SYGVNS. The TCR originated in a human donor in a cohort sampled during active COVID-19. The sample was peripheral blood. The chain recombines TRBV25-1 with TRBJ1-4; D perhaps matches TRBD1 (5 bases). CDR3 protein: CASSEGGGVGEKLFF. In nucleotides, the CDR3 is TGTGCCAGCAGTGAGGGGGGGGGTGTAGGAGAAAAACTGTTTTTT.